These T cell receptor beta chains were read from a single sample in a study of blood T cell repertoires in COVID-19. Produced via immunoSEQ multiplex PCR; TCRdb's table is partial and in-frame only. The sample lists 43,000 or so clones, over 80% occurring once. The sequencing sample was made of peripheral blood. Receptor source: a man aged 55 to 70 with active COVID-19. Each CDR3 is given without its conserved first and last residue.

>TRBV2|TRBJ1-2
ASRTIPGDRYT
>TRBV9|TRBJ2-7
ASSVVSRGEQY
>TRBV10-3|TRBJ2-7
AISEFSGGASYEQY
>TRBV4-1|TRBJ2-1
ASSRGLAGGSPYNEQF
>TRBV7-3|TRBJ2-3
ASSLTSGTAGVTQY
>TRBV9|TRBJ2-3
ASSVRAGASTDTQY
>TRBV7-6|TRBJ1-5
ASSKFSNQPQH
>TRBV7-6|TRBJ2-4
ASSLGPNRGITQY
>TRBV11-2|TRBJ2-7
ASRALAGGNHEQY
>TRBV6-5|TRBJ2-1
ASSSPSHRSYNEQF
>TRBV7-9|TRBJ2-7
ASSPGQGARDEQY
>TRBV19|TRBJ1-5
ASRRGENQPQH
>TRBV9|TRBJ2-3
ASSSREFGGLEDTQY
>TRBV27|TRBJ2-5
ASGGLFETQY
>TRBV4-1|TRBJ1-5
ASSRTGGAREPQH
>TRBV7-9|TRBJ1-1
ASSSGQGVRAF
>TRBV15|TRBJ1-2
ATSREPLDRANGYT
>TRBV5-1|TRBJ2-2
ASSFRSPFGGELF
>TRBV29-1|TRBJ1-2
SVDRDRGRGYT
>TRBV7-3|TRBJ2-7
ASSPTGTSGRGEQY
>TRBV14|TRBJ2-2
ASSHLSLERGANTGELF
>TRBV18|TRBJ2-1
ASSPPPGSHNEQF
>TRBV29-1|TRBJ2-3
SVEGYVARPEGADTQY
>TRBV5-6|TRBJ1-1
ASSLADRAVTEAF
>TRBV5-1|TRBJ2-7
ASSWDSSYEQY
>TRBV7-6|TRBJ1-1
ASSLLGQGGMGEAF
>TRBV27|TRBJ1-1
ASSLSLTGGATEAF
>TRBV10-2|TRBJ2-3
ASSARREDTQY
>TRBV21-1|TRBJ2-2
ASSKGTGGRRTGELF
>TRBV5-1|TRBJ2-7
ASRSQAGGSSYEQY
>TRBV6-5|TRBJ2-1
ASSLGGAHNEQF
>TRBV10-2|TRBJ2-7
ASSDSGGSYEQY
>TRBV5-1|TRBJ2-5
ASSPTGTRETQY
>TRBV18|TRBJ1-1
ASSHRDRTQAF
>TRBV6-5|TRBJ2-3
ASILAGGGDTQY
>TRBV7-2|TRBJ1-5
ASSQGGTYNQPQH
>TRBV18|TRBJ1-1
ASSGTGRTEAF